The 25 T cell receptor beta chains presented below share a single source sample, sequenced in a study of identical twins. TCRdb re-called the 5' RACE reads with MiXCR, one entry per CDR3 protein. The sample has over 600,000 distinct CDR3 sequences, 21% seen once. These sequences were also reported in another study, on T cells expressing NK-cell markers.

The sample taken for sequencing was PBMCs. These receptors were obtained from a woman aged 18-29 years in good health.

The chain recombines TRBV10-2 with TRBJ2-1; the D gene is possibly TRBD2 (6 bases). The CDR3 runs to 14 residues. Per germline, CDR1 WSHSY and CDR2 SAAADI. Trimming cost V 6 bases and J 5 bases, with 14 bases left between them. The CDR3 sequence is CASRLRGYNNEQFF. The CDR3 DNA reads as TGCGCCAGCAGACTCCGGGGGTATAACAATGAGCAGTTCTTC.

This clonotype showed up many times. The CDR3 protein is CASSSGLARETQYF. DNA for the CDR3: TGTGCCAGCAGCTCAGGGCTCGCCCGAGAGACCCAGTACTTC. The V gene is TRBV13, the J gene TRBJ2-5; D possibly corresponds to TRBD1 (5 bases). This CDR3 has 14 amino acids. V shed 4 bases and J shed 4 bases, with 13 bases lying between them. Germline V gene data show CDR1 as PRHDT and CDR2 as FYEKMQ (reference sequence).

This rearrangement joins TRBV7-9 to TRBJ1-1; no firm D call. CDR3 length: 13 amino acids. Deletions cut 3 bases from V and 7 bases from J, with 12 bases between. Germline CDR1 SEHNR, CDR2 FQNEAQ (reference sequence). The CDR3 protein is CASSFVPQGEAFF. DNA of the CDR3: TGTGCCAGCAGCTTCGTCCCCCAAGGTGAAGCTTTCTTT. The full variable domain, completed using reference TRBV7-9 and TRBJ1-1, is DTGVSQNPRHKITKRGQNVTFRCDPISEHNRLYWYRQTLGQGPEFLTYFQNEAQLEKSRLLSDRFSAERPKGSFSTLEIQRTEQGDSAMYLCASSFVPQGEAFFGQGTRLTVV.

This clonotype was counted between two and nine times. The chain joins TRBV18 to TRBJ1-5; D gene uncertain. The CDR3 has 13 residues. V lost 5 bases to trimming and J lost 7 bases, with 12 bases between them. The germline CDR1 and CDR2 sequences are KGHSH and LQKENI. Here the CDR3 reads CASSGDSGQPQHF. The DNA of the CDR3 is TGTGCCAGCTCAGGGGATTCCGGGCAGCCCCAGCATTTT.

The table lists this clonotype with a few counts. The rearrangement uses TRBV25-1 and TRBJ2-1; 10 nucleotides agree with TRBD2. J lost 0 bases, V lost 3 bases, and 11 bases had no gene match. The CDR3 loop spans 19 amino acids. Germline lookup yields CDR1 MGHDK and CDR2 SYGVNS. CDR3 amino acids: CASSDLLAGGWSSYNEQFF. The CDR3 DNA reads as TGTGCCAGCAGTGATTTATTAGCGGGGGGCTGGAGCTCCTACAATGAGCAGTTCTTC.

This clonotype occurred many times. This chain joins TRBV12-3 or TRBV12-4 and TRBJ2-1, with D perhaps being TRBD1 or TRBD2 (5 bases each). CDR3 length equals 11 residues. The V and J ends lost 6 bases and 13 bases respectively, with 13 bases between them. CDR3 coding DNA: TGTGCCAGCAGGACCGGGACCGAACAGTTCTTC. Translating gives CASRTGTEQFF.

V and J are TRBV6-2 or TRBV6-3 and TRBJ2-3, with TRBD2 matching over 14 bases. This CDR3 is 16 amino acids long. J lost 10 bases, V lost 4 bases, and 10 bases had no gene match. Germline V CDR1 and CDR2: MNHEY, SVGEGT. CDR3 DNA sequence: TGTGCCAGCAGTTCCGGACTAGCGGGGGGACTTGGGGCGCAGTATTTT. It is translated as CASSSGLAGGLGAQYF.

This clonotype was found a few times. V gene TRBV11-2 combines with J gene TRBJ2-7; no firm D call. V lost 1 base and J lost 2, with 12 bases in between. CDR1 and CDR2 from the germline V gene are SGHAT and FQNNGV. The CDR3 covers 15 residues. CDR3 residues: CASSLGPDGAYEQYF. In DNA, the CDR3 is TGTGCCAGCAGCTTAGGGCCCGATGGTGCCTACGAGCAGTACTTC.

The V gene is TRBV10-3, the J gene TRBJ1-1; no clear D. The germline V gene encodes CDR1 ENHRY and CDR2 SYGVKD. The CDR3 spans 15 residues. Trimming took 7 bases from V and 0 from J, leaving 15 bases between them. The CDR3 reads CAIKGLSLMNTEAFF. As DNA, the CDR3 is TGTGCCATCAAAGGACTGTCCCTCATGAACACTGAAGCTTTCTTT.

V gene TRBV12-3 or TRBV12-4 combines with J gene TRBJ2-1, with 8 bases matching TRBD2. This CDR3 spans 13 amino acids. V was pared by 7 bases and J by 9 bases, with 8 bases of the junction left unmatched. Here the CDR3 reads CASTSYGGGEQFF. CDR3 DNA sequence: TGTGCCAGCACCTCGTACGGGGGGGGTGAGCAGTTCTTC.

The V and J genes are TRBV19 and TRBJ1-3, with D hard to call. The CDR3 is 16 amino acids. The germline V gene encodes CDR1 LNHDA and CDR2 SQIVND (reference sequence). The V end was cut by 6 bases, the J end by 0 bases, with 15 bases between. The CDR3 DNA follows: TGTGCCAGTAGGAAATCGACTGGCACCTCTGGAAACACCATATATTTT. This translates into CASRKSTGTSGNTIYF.

This clonotype showed up many times. The chain links TRBV12-3 or TRBV12-4 to TRBJ2-2; 8 bases align to TRBD1. The V gene end was trimmed by 7 bases and the J gene end by 1 base; junction bases not matched to a gene: 2. This CDR3 has 14 residues. CDR3 nucleotides: TGTGCCAGCAAGGGACAGGTGAACACCGGGGAGCTGTTTTTT. Translation: CASKGQVNTGELFF.

The rearrangement joins TRBV7-2 to TRBJ2-7; unclear D gene. With 4 bases removed from V and 9 bases from J, the gap between germline ends came to 13 bases. This CDR3 is 12 amino acids long. From germline, CDR1 is SGHTA and CDR2 FQGNSA. CDR3 in amino acids: CASSSDIRMQYF. CDR3 sequence (DNA): TGTGCCAGCAGCTCTGACATCCGGATGCAGTACTTC.

This chain links TRBV12-3 or TRBV12-4 with TRBJ2-1; 8 bases match TRBD1. V lost 4 bases, J lost 2 bases, and 1 base stayed unmatched. The CDR3 consists of 14 residues. The CDR3 loop reads CASSSRGPYNEQFF. The CDR3 nucleotides read TGTGCCAGCAGTTCCAGGGGGCCCTACAATGAGCAGTTCTTC.

J is TRBJ2-3 and V is TRBV7-2, with D perhaps matching TRBD2 (5 bases). CDR3 size: 14 residues. V was shortened by 3 bases and J by 5 bases, with 12 bases between the two germline ends. Germline V gene sequence: CDR1 SGHTA, CDR2 FQGNSA. DNA for the CDR3: TGTGCCAGCAGCTTTCCGGGGATGGAAGATACGCAGTATTTT. Translating it yields CASSFPGMEDTQYF.

This clonotype was detected a few times. The CDR3 region has the DNA TGTGCCAGCTCACCCTTCAGCGGGGGGGCTGCAGATACGCAGTATTTT. As protein: CASSPFSGGAADTQYF. This sequence joins TRBV18 and TRBJ2-3, with TRBD2 matching 10 bases. V dropped 3 bases and J dropped 4; count of bases not matched to a gene: 7. The V gene's germline CDR1 is KGHSH and CDR2 LQKENI. The CDR3 runs to 16 residues.

This chain connects TRBV20-1 to TRBJ1-2, with 9 bases aligning to TRBD1. Germline V lookup: CDR1 DFQATT, CDR2 SNEGSKA (reference sequence). CDR3 length equals 15 residues. The V segment lost 5 bases and the J segment 4 bases; nucleotides outside the gene matches: 11. As DNA, the CDR3 is TGCAGTGCTGAAGGGGACAGGGCTGGACCCTATGGCTACACCTTC. Protein product: CSAEGDRAGPYGYTF.

This chain uses TRBV4-2 with TRBJ2-3; D may match TRBD1 or TRBD2 (6 bases each). Germline V gene sequence: CDR1 LGHNA, CDR2 YNFKEQ. V dropped 1 base and J dropped 1 base, with 18 bases sitting between them. The CDR3 spans 18 residues. The CDR3 DNA reads as TGTGCCAGCAGCCAAGGGACCCATGGGGGGCTAGGCACAGATACGCAGTATTTT. This sequence encodes CASSQGTHGGLGTDTQYF.

This chain joins TRBV20-1 and TRBJ1-1; D is ambiguous. CDR1 is DFQATT, CDR2 SNEGSKA, per germline (reference sequence). Trimming pared 4 bases from V and 3 bases from J, leaving 6 bases between. The CDR3 is 11 amino acids. The CDR3 region is CSAKKYTEAFF. CDR3 nucleotide sequence: TGCAGTGCTAAGAAGTACACTGAAGCTTTCTTT.

This clonotype was seen more than once but under ten times. The CDR3 nucleotides are TGCGCCAGCAGCTTGACCGCTAGATGGTACTTC. Encoded protein: CASSLTARWYF. V and J are TRBV5-1 and TRBJ2-5; no definite D call. V was trimmed by 1 base and J by 13 bases, leaving 11 bases between them. Germline loops: CDR1 SGHRS, CDR2 YFSETQ. The CDR3 extends over 11 amino acids.

The V and J genes are TRBV11-1 and TRBJ2-5; 12 bases are shared with TRBD2. V shed 3 bases, J shed 1 base, and the junction held 12 bases outside the gene matches. The length of the CDR3 is 19 residues. Per the germline V gene, CDR1 is SGHAT and CDR2 is FQDESV (reference sequence). Here the CDR3 DNA reads TGTGCCAGCAGCTTTCCCTACGGACTAGCGGGGAAACTCCAAGAGACCCAGTACTTC. It is translated as CASSFPYGLAGKLQETQYF.

This chain connects TRBV6-1 to TRBJ1-6, with D uncertain. Germline values: CDR1 MNHNS, CDR2 SASEGT. Trimming pared 5 bases from V and 3 bases from J, leaving 11 bases between. CDR3 length: 15 amino acids. CDR3 in DNA: TGTGCCAGCAGTCCTCAATCAGACTATAATTCACCCCTCCACTTT. This gives the protein CASSPQSDYNSPLHF.

The CDR3 nucleotides are TGTGCCAGCACCCTGAATGAAAAACTGTTTTTT. Encoded protein: CASTLNEKLFF. This chain joins TRBV12-3 or TRBV12-4 and TRBJ1-4; the D is unclear. Trimming removed 7 bases at V and 5 bases at J, with 5 bases between. This CDR3 is 11 amino acids long.

This rearrangement joins TRBV29-1 to TRBJ2-7; 9 bases are shared with TRBD1. V shed 6 bases and J 9 bases; nucleotides not matched to a gene: 12. CDR3 length: 13 amino acids. Germline V CDR1 and CDR2: SQVTM, ANQGSEA. For the CDR3, the DNA is TGCAGCGTCGCCGGGACAGGGATACTCTGGCAGTACTTC. Translating it yields CSVAGTGILWQYF.

This rearrangement joins TRBV3-1 to TRBJ2-7, with D uncertain. The CDR3 is 16 residues long. Germline V gene lookup returns CDR1 LGHDT and CDR2 YNNKEL (reference sequence). Between the trimmed V and J ends, which lost 0 bases and 9 bases, there was a span of 21 bases. CDR3 residues: CASSQDNPGLRSVQYF. Written as DNA, the CDR3 is TGTGCCAGCAGCCAAGATAACCCAGGCCTTAGGTCCGTGCAGTACTTC.